This TCR beta chain came from a study of cytomegalovirus exposure and HLA in healthy donors. Study-level findings and limits: Some segments of the V type, notably TRBV6-2 and TRBV6-3, were excluded as indistinguishable. Among TCR beta chains of equal frequency, HLA-associated ones were more clonally expanded in a later analysis.

V shed 0 bases, J shed 8 bases, and the junction held 7 bases outside the gene matches. The CDR3 length is 14 residues. Germline V gene sequence: CDR1 SGDLS, CDR2 YYNGEE. This PCR relied on a set of 60 Vbeta primers and 13 Jbeta primers. In the source study's methods: A later analysis counted 80 million or so unique TCR beta chains, some 11 million shared. Generated by immunoSEQ multiplex PCR, the TCRdb table keeps only in-frame clones and is missing some. V and J calls plus clone size are reproduced from that table; the DNA served to infer D and trimming. The sample lists 150,000 to 200,000 clones; approximately 81% were seen once. Worth noting for this clone: The antigen is unknown.

The sequence was obtained from a man aged 18-30 years in good health and CMV-seropositive. The chain joins TRBV9 to TRBJ1-2; 7 bases are shared with TRBD1. Sequenced material: PBMCs. The CDR3 region is CASSVEQGSLGYTF. The CDR3 nucleotides read TGTGCCAGCAGCGTAGAACAGGGGTCTCTCGGCTACACCTTC.